Sequencing of this T cell receptor (beta chain) was carried out in a study of CD8+CD57+ T cells in acquired aplastic anemia (dated by TCRdb to 2017 to 2018). For the wider study: On average, sorted CD4+ and CD8+ cells yielded around 3.1 ug of extracted DNA, with a range of about 0.17 to 27.4 ug.

The study deep-sequenced TCR repertoires of sorted CD4+ and CD8+ blood T cells from severe aplastic anemia patients and healthy subjects. Ficoll-Paque density gradient centrifugation was used to isolate peripheral blood mononuclear cells. CD4+ and CD8+ T cells were sorted by FACS or magnetic beads before DNA extraction. This clonotype was detected once. It lacks a known antigen. Nothing much larger sits one base from this clone, and base qualities are not available. One read represents weak support. V is clipped by 4 bases and J by 10 bases, and the sequence between their germline boundaries is 14 bases long. The CDR3 measures 12 amino acids from cysteine to phenylalanine. Kept here is only the CDR3 DNA, which spans 36 bases and is read in frame from base 1. From the germline V gene, CDR1 is SQVTM and CDR2 is ANQGSEA. The paper as a whole reports these results and caveats: No significant difference in CD8+ Simpson's diversity was found between patients and healthy controls (P=0.060). Around 30 CD8+ CDR3 sequences were found in both patients and controls but appeared to be highly expressed in patients and within the immunodominant clones of the patients.

TCR beta VDJ combination and CDR3 sequence profiling used genomic DNA as the template. An Illumina HiSeq 2000 was used for TCR repertoire sequencing. Processing in the source paper ran as follows. Repertoire assessment relied on Simpson's diversity index, CDR3 size and DJ length profiles, and TRBV/TRBJ rearrangement plots. The immunodominant clone was defined as the most abundant DNA sequence in deep sequencing data. CDR3 amino acid sequences were screened for sharing across subjects and compared with published repertoires and the VDJdb database. TCRdb trimmed public reads at Q25 via fastp, called clones via MiXCR and kept in-frame beta chains. Rows are unified per CDR3 protein, each entry keeping the most common DNA and genes. TCRdb's processing, not the study's, gives the V and J calls here. Here the sample has 150,000 to 200,000 distinct CDR3 sequences; roughly 64% occur a single time. About 43% of the sample comes from the top ten.

This TCR was sampled from a human donor with severe aplastic anemia or a healthy control (not recorded which). The V gene is TRBV29-1 and the J gene is TRBJ2-1; the D gene could be TRBD1 or TRBD2, each one agreeing over 6 bases. What was sequenced was sorted CD4+, CD8+, or CD8+CD57+ T cells (not recorded which) from PBMCs. The CDR3 protein sequence reads: CSVVRGPPEQFF. The nucleotide sequence reads TGCAGCGTTGTACGGGGGCCACCCGAGCAGTTCTTC.